A selection of T cell receptor beta chains follows, all from one sample in a study of beta chain features in type 1 diabetes. The repertoire was sequenced with immunoSEQ multiplex PCR; TCRdb's copy has only in-frame clones and lacks some. The sample consists of 300,000 to 400,000 clones, 7% to 10% of them appearing once. Sequencing was performed on central memory CD4+ T cells from blood. The receptors here all came from a man aged 30 to 39 with type 1 diabetes. Both conserved end residues are part of each CDR3. D genes are given only for firm matches. Some rows mark clone size as missing; the rest say once, few, many or name a class of expanded clone.

V	D	J	size	CDR3	DNA
TRBV9	.	TRBJ1-1	many	CASSPGTETEAFF	TGTGCCAGCAGCCCCGGGACGGAAACTGAAGCTTTCTTT
TRBV10-3	TRBD1	TRBJ1-2	.	CAISPDREYGYTF	TGTGCCATCAGTCCGGACAGGGAGTATGGCTACACCTTC
TRBV9	.	TRBJ1-6	few	CASHTGRGNSPLHF	TGTGCCAGCCACACGGGACGGGGGAATTCACCCCTCCACTTT
TRBV4-1	TRBD2	TRBJ2-4	.	CASSQDRGGQYF	TGCGCCAGCAGCCAAGATCGCGGGGGACAGTACTTC
TRBV28	TRBD2	TRBJ2-3	.	CASRNSGGEDTQYF	TGTGCCAGCAGAAATAGCGGGGGGGAAGATACGCAGTATTTT
TRBV28	TRBD1	TRBJ1-1	.	CASSSTGTGYREEAFF	TGTGCCAGCAGTTCTACCGGGACAGGGTACCGTGAGGAAGCTTTCTTT
TRBV5-1	.	TRBJ2-7	.	CASSLLADYEQYF	TGCGCCAGCAGCTTGTTGGCGGACTACGAGCAGTACTTC
TRBV30	.	TRBJ1-3	few	CAWSPTRSGNTIYF	TGTGCCTGGAGTCCCACCCGCTCTGGAAACACCATATATTTT
TRBV19	TRBD1	TRBJ1-2	few	CASTEGQGWNYGYTF	TGTGCCAGTACCGAGGGACAGGGTTGGAACTATGGCTACACCTTC
TRBV29-1	.	TRBJ2-5	.	CSVASASGETQYF	TGCAGCGTTGCAAGCGCGAGCGGAGAGACCCAGTACTTC
TRBV4-3	.	TRBJ2-3	.	CASSQSGRGHSTDTQYF	TGCGCCAGCAGCCAAAGTGGGCGGGGCCATAGCACAGATACGCAGTATTTT
TRBV6-1	.	TRBJ1-1	few	CASSVPALGANTEAFF	TGTGCCAGCAGTGTACCTGCTCTCGGGGCGAACACTGAAGCTTTCTTT
TRBV5-6	.	TRBJ2-7	.	CASSSPGTLSYEQYF	TGTGCCAGCAGCTCCCCGGGGACACTTTCCTACGAGCAGTACTTC